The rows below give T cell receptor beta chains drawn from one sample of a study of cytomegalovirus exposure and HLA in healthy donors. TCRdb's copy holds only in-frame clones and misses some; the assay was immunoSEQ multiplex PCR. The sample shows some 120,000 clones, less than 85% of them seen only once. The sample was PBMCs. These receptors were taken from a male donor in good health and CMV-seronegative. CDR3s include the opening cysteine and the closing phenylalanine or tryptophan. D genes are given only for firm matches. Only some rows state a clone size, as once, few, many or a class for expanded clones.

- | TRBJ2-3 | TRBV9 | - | TGTGCCAGCAGCGCTTCCGTCGGAGATACGCGGTATTTT | CASSASVGDTRYF
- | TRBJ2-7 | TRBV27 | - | TGTGCCAGCAGTTTATCTGGGAGTCGCAGCGAGCAGTACTTC | CASSLSGSRSEQYF
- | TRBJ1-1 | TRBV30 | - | TGTGCCGGAAAGACGGGTAGGGGCACTGAAGCTTTCTTT | CAGKTGRGTEAFF
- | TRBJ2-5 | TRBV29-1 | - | TGCAGCCTTAAAGTGGGGGGTTCGCAAGAGACCCAGTACTTC | CSLKVGGSQETQYF
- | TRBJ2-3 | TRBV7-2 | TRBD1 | TGTGCCAGCAGCTTAGTCGCCGGACAGGGGCTGCGGTTGACAGATACGCAGTATTTT | CASSLVAGQGLRLTDTQYF
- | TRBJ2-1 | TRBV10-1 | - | TGCGCCAGCAGTGAATTCGGGCGGGGAAGCTCCTACAATGAGCAGTTCTTC | CASSEFGRGSSYNEQFF
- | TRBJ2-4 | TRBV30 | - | TGTGCCTGGAGTCCTCTCACAGGAACGCGGGGGGACAGTCAGTACTTC | CAWSPLTGTRGDSQYF
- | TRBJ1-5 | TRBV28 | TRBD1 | TGTGCCAGCAGTTTAGACAGGGAGGGCAATCAGCCCCAGCATTTT | CASSLDREGNQPQHF
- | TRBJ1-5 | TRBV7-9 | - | TGTGCCAGCAGCTCGCCGTGGACAGATAGCAATCAGCCCCAGCATTTT | CASSSPWTDSNQPQHF
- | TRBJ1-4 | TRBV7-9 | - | TGTGCCAGCAGCTTAAGCGGAGCAACGGGTGAAAAACTGTTTTTT | CASSLSGATGEKLFF
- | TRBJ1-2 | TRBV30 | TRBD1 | TGTGCCTGGAGCGTGGGACAGGGGAATTCTTATGGCTACACCTTC | CAWSVGQGNSYGYTF
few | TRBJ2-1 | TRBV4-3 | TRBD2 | TGCGCCAGCAGCCAAGTTTTTAGCGGGGGGGCCGGAGTCGGCAATGAGCAGTTCTTC | CASSQVFSGGAGVGNEQFF
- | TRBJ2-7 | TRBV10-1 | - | TGCGCCAGCAGTGAGGGGCGGGGAAGGTCCTACGAGCAGTACTTC | CASSEGRGRSYEQYF
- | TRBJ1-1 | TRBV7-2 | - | TGTGCCAGCAGCTCCCGGTTGAACACTGAAGCTTTCTTT | CASSSRLNTEAFF
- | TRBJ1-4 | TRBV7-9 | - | TGTTCCAGCAGCCCACAGGGTCCCGAAAAACTGTTTTTT | CSSSPQGPEKLFF
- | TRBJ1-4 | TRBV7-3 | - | TGTGCCAGCAGCTTCCAGGGTCTTTGGGGCCCCGGGCCAAGTGAAAAACTGTTTTTT | CASSFQGLWGPGPSEKLFF
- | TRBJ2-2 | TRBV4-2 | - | TGTGCCAGCAGCCCCCTCGGGCAGGGTGTCGCCGGGGAGCTGTTTTTT | CASSPLGQGVAGELFF
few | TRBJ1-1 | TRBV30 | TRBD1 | TGTGCCTGGGGACAGGGTTTGAGCACTGAAGCTTTCTTT | CAWGQGLSTEAFF
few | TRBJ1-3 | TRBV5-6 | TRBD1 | TGTGCCAGCAGCCGGGACAGGGGAGCTACAGGAAACACCATATATTTT | CASSRDRGATGNTIYF
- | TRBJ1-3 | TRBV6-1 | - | TGTGCCAGCAGGAGAACGGGGTCCGCTGGAAACACCATATATTTT | CASRRTGSAGNTIYF
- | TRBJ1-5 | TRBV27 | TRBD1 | TGTGCCAGCAGCCTGACAGGGGGCATGGAGCCCCAGCATTTT | CASSLTGGMEPQHF
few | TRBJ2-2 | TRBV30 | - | TGTGCCTGGATTCAAACCGGGGAGCTGTTTTTT | CAWIQTGELFF
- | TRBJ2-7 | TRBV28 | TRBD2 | TGTGCCAGCAGTTTATCACTAGCGGGGACCCAGTACGAGCAGTACTTC | CASSLSLAGTQYEQYF
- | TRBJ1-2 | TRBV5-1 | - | TGCGCCAGCAGCTTGGAAGGGGGTGGCGGAGGCTACACCTTC | CASSLEGGGGGYTF
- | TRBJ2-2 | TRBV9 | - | TGTGCCAGCAGCGTAGGCGGCGGGACCGGGGAGCTGTTTTTT | CASSVGGGTGELFF
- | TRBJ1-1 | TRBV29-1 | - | TGCAGCGTGAACCCGGGATCGAACAGTGAAGCTTTCTTT | CSVNPGSNSEAFF
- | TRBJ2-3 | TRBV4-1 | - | TGCGCCAGCAGCCAAGGGCTGGCAGATACGCAGTATTTT | CASSQGLADTQYF
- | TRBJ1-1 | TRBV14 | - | TGTGCCAGCAGCCAAGTCCGGGGAAGGTACACTGAAGCTTTCTTT | CASSQVRGRYTEAFF
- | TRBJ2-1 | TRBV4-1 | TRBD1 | TGCGCCAGCAGCCAAGTGGGCAGGGGGCCAAACAATGAGCAGTTCTTC | CASSQVGRGPNNEQFF
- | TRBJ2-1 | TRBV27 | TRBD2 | TGTGCCAGCAGTTTATCGCGGGGGGGGCGTAGTGAGCAGTTCTTC | CASSLSRGGRSEQFF
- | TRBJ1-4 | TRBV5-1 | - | TGCGCCAGCAGCTCCCGATCAGGTATAAGTGAAAAACTGTTTTTT | CASSSRSGISEKLFF
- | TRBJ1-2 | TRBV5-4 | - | TGTGCCAGCAGCCTCGACAGCCGTGTCTATGGCTACACCTTC | CASSLDSRVYGYTF
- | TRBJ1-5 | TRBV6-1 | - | TGTGCCAGCAGTGCCACACCGGGACACATCATTCAGCCCCAGCATTTT | CASSATPGHIIQPQHF
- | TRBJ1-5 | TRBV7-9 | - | TGTGCCAGCAGCCCCGCGGTTGGGAATCAGCCCCAGCATTTT | CASSPAVGNQPQHF
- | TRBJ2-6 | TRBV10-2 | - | TGCGCCAGCACCCTCGGACTGTCTTCCTCTGGGGCCAACGTCCTGACTTTC | CASTLGLSSSGANVLTF
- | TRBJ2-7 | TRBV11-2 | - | TGTGCCAGCAGCACAAAAGGGAGCTCCTACGAGCAGTACTTC | CASSTKGSSYEQYF
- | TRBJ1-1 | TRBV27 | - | TGTGCCAGCAGTCCCCCCCTCTTTGGGGCCCATACTGAAGCTTTCTTT | CASSPPLFGAHTEAFF
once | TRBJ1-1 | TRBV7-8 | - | TGTGCCAGCAGCCCCACCCGGCAGGGCTTGAACACTGAAGCTTTCTTT | CASSPTRQGLNTEAFF
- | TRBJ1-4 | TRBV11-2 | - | TGTGCCAGCAGCTCCAGGGCAGGGTTCGGGGAAAAACTGTTTTTT | CASSSRAGFGEKLFF
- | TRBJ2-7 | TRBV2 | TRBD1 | TGTGCCAGCAGGGACAGGGCCAATCCCTACGAGCAGTACTTC | CASRDRANPYEQYF
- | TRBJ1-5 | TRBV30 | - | TGTGCCTGGAGTGGACAGACGGATCAGCCCCAGCATTTT | CAWSGQTDQPQHF
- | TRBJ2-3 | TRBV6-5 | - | TGTGCCAGCAGTTCAGGGGAAGCCACAGATACGCAGTATTTT | CASSSGEATDTQYF